The 9 T cell receptor beta chains presented below share a single source sample, sequenced in a study of T cells in Graves' hyperthyroidism and ophthalmopathy. The CDR3 regions of TCR beta were amplified from RNA transcripts. Researchers ran a first-round RT-PCR on the TCR CDR3 using the HTBI primer set. TCRdb called the multiplex PCR reads again in MiXCR, with one record for every CDR3 protein. The sample yields roughly 840,000 distinct CDR3 sequences, over 35% seen once. What was sequenced was blood. The origin of the receptors is a young man with Graves' hyperthyroidism.

The chain carries TRBV2 and TRBJ2-7; D remains ambiguous. Germline-derived CDR1 and CDR2 are SNHLY and FYNNEI. This CDR3 spans 14 amino acids. V lost 3 bases and J lost 3, with 12 bases in between. Here the CDR3 DNA reads TGTGCCAGCAGTGATCCCTTAACCCACTACGAGCAGTACTTC. It encodes CASSDPLTHYEQYF. The whole variable domain, filled in from reference TRBV2 and TRBJ2-7, reads EPEVTQTPSHQVTQMGQEVILRCVPISNHLYFYWYRQILGQKVEFLVSFYNNEISEKSEIFDDQFSVERPDGSNFTLKIRSTKLEDSAMYFCASSDPLTHYEQYFGPGTRLTVT.

There are a few counts of this clonotype. This chain links TRBV7-2 with TRBJ2-5, with D maybe TRBD1 (5 bases). V was pared by 2 bases and J by 5 bases, with 15 bases between. The CDR3 has 15 amino acids. Germline V gene data show CDR1 as SGHTA and CDR2 as FQGNSA. Here the CDR3 reads CASSLTSDRWETQYF. CDR3 coding DNA: TGTGCCAGCAGCTTAACCTCTGACAGATGGGAGACCCAGTACTTC.

This chain links TRBV7-9 with TRBJ2-3; no clear D gene. Germline V CDR1 and CDR2: SEHNR, FQNEAQ (reference sequence). Trimming shortened V by 5 bases and J by 0 bases, and 12 bases separated the two germline ends. The CDR3 is 15 residues long. The CDR3: CASSLRLASTDTQYF. The CDR3 bases are TGTGCCAGCAGCCTGAGGTTGGCAAGCACAGATACGCAGTATTTT.

This clonotype was observed a few times. The rearrangement joins TRBV12-3 or TRBV12-4 to TRBJ1-4, with TRBD1 matching over 9 bases. V lost 4 bases to trimming and J lost 4 bases; unmatched junction nucleotides: 10. This CDR3 has 17 residues. This CDR3 is CASSSGTGTLRNEKLFF. For the CDR3, the DNA is TGTGCCAGCAGTTCCGGGACAGGGACCCTCCGTAATGAAAAACTGTTTTTT.

Comment on this clonotype: A read error may produce the germline difference seen at one junction end. This chain links TRBV7-9 with TRBJ2-7, with D unclear. Germline CDR1 is SEHNR and CDR2 is FQNEAQ (reference sequence). The CDR3 sequence is 14 residues long. CDR3 sequence: CASSLANADTEQHF. CDR3 coding DNA: TGTGCCAGCAGCTTAGCGAACGCAGATACGGAGCAGCACTTC.

This clonotype was recorded a few times. This chain links TRBV20-1 with TRBJ1-5; 8 bases are a match to TRBD1. V lost 4 bases and J lost 5; bases outside the gene matches: 16. The CDR3 is made up of 17 amino acids. Germline V gene sequence: CDR1 DFQATT, CDR2 SNEGSKA (reference sequence). The CDR3 reads CSATGISGGRVDQPQHF. Here the CDR3 DNA reads TGCAGTGCTACGGGCATTTCAGGGGGCCGGGTGGATCAGCCCCAGCATTTT.

Notes on this clonotype: Given a much more abundant clone one base away, this may be a read error. This chain links TRBV2 with TRBJ2-2; D tentatively reads TRBD1 or TRBD2 (5 bases each). The germline gives CDR1 SNHLY, CDR2 FYNNEI. This CDR3 has 13 residues. V was cut by 8 bases and J by 3 bases, with 10 bases left in between. CDR3 nucleotide sequence: TGTGCCAGCGGGGCGAGGGACACCGGGGAGCTGTTTTTT. Amino acids: CASGARDTGELFF. The variable domain in full, with the rest retrieved from reference TRBV2 and TRBJ2-2, is EPEVTQTPSHQVTQMGQEVILRCVPISNHLYFYWYRQILGQKVEFLVSFYNNEISEKSEIFDDQFSVERPDGSNFTLKIRSTKLEDSAMYFCASGARDTGELFFGEGSRLTVL.

This clonotype was counted only a few times. The gene calls are TRBV6-5 and TRBJ2-5, with D possibly matching TRBD2 (5 bases). The CDR3 loop spans 15 amino acids. Germline V lookup: CDR1 MNHEY, CDR2 SVGAGI. The V gene lost 5 bases and the J gene lost 1 base, with 14 bases spanning the gap. The CDR3 protein is CASSTRATPQETQYF. CDR3 in DNA: TGTGCCAGCAGTACTAGGGCTACACCCCAAGAGACCCAGTACTTC.

This clonotype appeared a few times. This chain links TRBV20-1 with TRBJ2-7; tentatively, D is TRBD2 (5 bases). Trimming removed 0 bases at V and 12 bases at J, with 15 bases between. CDR3 length: 12 residues. Looked up from germline, CDR1 is DFQATT and CDR2 is SNEGSKA (reference sequence). CDR3 sequence: CSAREKVRGAYF. The CDR3 DNA sequence: TGCAGTGCTAGAGAGAAGGTCCGGGGAGCGTACTTC.